The 8 T cell receptor beta chains below all came from one sample that was sequenced in a study of cytomegalovirus exposure and HLA in healthy donors. Clones were sequenced by immunoSEQ multiplex PCR, and TCRdb holds only the in-frame ones, with some missing. The sample comprises 150,000 to 200,000 clones, about four fifths of which are singletons, and roughly 7.5% rests with the top ten. Sequencing was done on a sample of PBMCs. The receptors derive from a man aged 18 to 29 in good health and CMV-seropositive.

The rearrangement uses TRBV27 and TRBJ2-7; weak D call: TRBD2 (7 bases). The ends were cut back, 5 bases at V and 8 bases at J, with 22 bases in the middle. The germline V gene encodes CDR1 MNHEY and CDR2 SMNVEV (reference sequence). The CDR3 is made up of 15 amino acids. CDR3 in DNA: TGTGCCAGCAGTCCTGGACTAGGAAGGGGGTTCAAGCAGTACTTC. It encodes CASSPGLGRGFKQYF.

The rearrangement uses TRBV9 and TRBJ1-5; TRBD1 aligns across 7 bases. In germline, CDR1 is SGDLS, CDR2 YYNGEE. With 4 bases clipped from V and 1 base from J, the junction kept 2 bases outside the gene matches. This CDR3 comprises 14 residues. CDR3 region: CASSRQGSNQPQHF. The CDR3 DNA is TGTGCCAGCAGCAGACAGGGAAGCAATCAGCCCCAGCATTTT.

The CDR3 sequence is CASSSEREPGETQYF. In DNA, the CDR3 is TGTGCCAGCAGTTCTGAGCGGGAGCCTGGGGAGACCCAGTACTTC. The chain couples TRBV27 to TRBJ2-5; 8 bases align to TRBD2. Germline V gene sequence: CDR1 MNHEY, CDR2 SMNVEV (reference sequence). CDR3 length: 15 residues. The trim removed 4 bases at V and 5 bases at J, leaving 9 bases unmatched.

V gene TRBV7-3 combines with J gene TRBJ2-1; TRBD2 aligns across 8 bases. Germline V lookup: CDR1 SGHTA, CDR2 FQGTGA. The CDR3 extends over 16 amino acids. After removal of 2 bases from V and 8 bases from J, the junction contained 11 bases not matched to a gene. The CDR3 here is CASSLGARTSTDEQFF. CDR3 bases: TGTGCCAGCAGCTTAGGGGCCCGGACTAGCACGGATGAGCAGTTCTTC.

The rearrangement links TRBV28 to TRBJ2-3, with D maybe TRBD1 (6 bases). V was clipped by 5 bases and J by 2 bases, with 17 bases between them. The germline CDR1 and CDR2 sequences are MDHEN and SYDVKM. The CDR3 sequence is 16 residues long. CDR3 in amino acids: CASSPLTGTLTDTQYF. In DNA, the CDR3 is TGTGCCAGCAGTCCCCTCACAGGGACCCTCACAGATACGCAGTATTTT. Combining the CDR3 with reference TRBV28 and TRBJ2-3 gives the whole variable domain DVKVTQSSRYLVKRTGEKVFLECVQDMDHENMFWYRQDPGLGLRLIYFSYDVKMKEKGDIPEGYSVSREKKERFSLILESASTNQTSMYLCASSPLTGTLTDTQYFGPGTRLTVL.

This chain joins TRBV6-4 and TRBJ2-2, with D possibly matching TRBD1 (6 bases). This CDR3 is 14 amino acids long. The ends were cut back, 7 bases at V and 1 base at J, with 10 bases in the middle. Germline CDR1 reads MRHNA; CDR2 reads SNTAGT. CDR3: CASKEDRNTGELFF. Written as DNA, the CDR3 is TGTGCCAGCAAGGAGGACAGGAACACCGGGGAGCTGTTTTTT.

CDR3 sequence: CASSLERDSTDTQYF. The DNA for the CDR3 is TGCGCCAGCAGCCTAGAGCGGGACAGCACAGATACGCAGTATTTT. This sequence joins TRBV4-1 and TRBJ2-3; 7 bases match TRBD2. The CDR3 consists of 15 residues. Per the germline V gene, CDR1 is MGHRA and CDR2 is YSYEKL. V shed 4 bases and J 0 bases; nucleotides not matched to a gene: 4.

The chain is built from TRBV27 and TRBJ2-1; TRBD2 matches 10 bases. This CDR3 is 17 amino acids long. CDR1 is MNHEY, CDR2 SMNVEV, per germline (reference sequence). Unmatched junction bases numbered 13, after V lost 6 bases and J lost 5 bases. CDR3 sequence reads: CASRVGLGLADHNEQFF. CDR3 in DNA: TGTGCCAGCAGAGTTGGGCTAGGACTAGCGGACCACAATGAGCAGTTCTTC.